This TCR beta chain is from a study of post-analysis software for immune sequencing data. This clonotype was picked up a small number of times. Its antigen is still unknown. The study's findings and limits: TRBV segments more frequent in patients than in controls numbered roughly 5 and included TRBV5-6, TRBV5-1 and TRBV20-1.

Unique molecular identifiers were present in the TCR beta cDNA libraries. TCRdb redid the calling of the PCR reads with MiXCR, one entry per CDR3 protein. The profile shows roughly 620,000 distinct CDR3 sequences, roughly two fifths of them singletons. The V end lost 5 bases, the J end lost 3 bases, and 13 bases lay between the germline ends. The CDR3 totals 15 residues. Germline V gene data show CDR1 as MDHEN and CDR2 as SYDVKM. The sequencing sample was made of blood. The TCR sequence derives from a girl aged 5 to 17 with multiple sclerosis. The chain combines TRBV28 with TRBJ2-2, with D maybe TRBD1 (5 bases). The DNA for the CDR3 is TGTGCCAGCAGTACGAGACAGCCGTACACCGGGGAGCTGTTTTTT. It specifies CASSTRQPYTGELFF.